Shown below are 24 T cell receptor beta chains from a single sample sequenced in a study of shared clonotypes between healthy human individuals. This table comes from immunoSEQ multiplex PCR, and its TCRdb copy is limited to in-frame clones, with some not included. Of over 2,000,000 clones in the sample, just over 90% are singletons; the top ten hold roughly 1.7%. Naive-designated CD8 cells lacked CD45RO, were positively enriched for CCR7, and omitted terminally differentiated effector memory CD45RA+ cells. The specimen sequenced was naive CD8+ T cells from PBMCs. The source of these receptors is a man in his late teens or twenties in good health. Some clones in this sample may be carry-over from other donors' samples.

The chain has TRBV27 and TRBJ2-7; D unclear. Germline V CDR1 and CDR2: MNHEY, SMNVEV (reference sequence). The CDR3 is 13 residues long. V gave up 0 bases and J gave up 6 bases, with 9 bases separating them. In DNA form, the CDR3 reads TGTGCCAGCAGTTTATCCTCGTTCAGCGAGCAGTACTTC. Translated: CASSLSSFSEQYF.

A note on this clone: The identical CDR3 is also encoded by other nucleotide sequences in the sample. The CDR3 DNA follows: TGTGCCAGCAGTTCAGGGGGTAATTCACCCCTCCACTTT. It translates to CASSSGGNSPLHF. The chain has TRBV27 and TRBJ1-6, with TRBD1 matching over 7 bases. This CDR3 region has 13 residues. The J segment lost 6 bases and the V segment lost 4 bases, leaving 0 bases of the junction unmatched. The germline gives CDR1 MNHEY, CDR2 SMNVEV (reference sequence).

This clone was observed once. The chain joins TRBV4-3 to TRBJ2-1, with D tentatively TRBD2 (6 bases). This CDR3 has 16 amino acids. Germline assignment: CDR1 LGHNA and CDR2 YSLEER. The germline V and J ends were trimmed by 1 base and 5 bases, with 15 bases remaining between them. The CDR3 coding sequence is TGCGCCAGCAGCCAAGTGTACGCTAGCGCTGACAATGAGCAGTTCTTC. This codes for CASSQVYASADNEQFF.

The rearrangement joins TRBV27 to TRBJ2-7; 10 positions match TRBD2. The CDR3 consists of 19 residues. Trimming took 4 bases from V and 3 from J; bases not matched to a gene: 18. Germline assignment: CDR1 MNHEY and CDR2 SMNVEV (reference sequence). CDR3 nucleotides: TGTGCCAGCAGTTCCTCTCCCCGTATCAAGGCTAGCGGGAGCTACGAGCAGTACTTC. This translates into CASSSSPRIKASGSYEQYF.

J is TRBJ1-1 and V is TRBV6-6; perhaps TRBD1 as D (5 bases). Germline-derived CDR1 and CDR2 are MNHNY and SVGAGI (reference sequence). The ends were cut back, 0 bases at V and 7 bases at J, with 6 bases in the middle. The CDR3 loop spans 12 amino acids. This CDR3 is CASSYSRVEAFF. The DNA of the CDR3 is TGTGCCAGCAGTTACTCCAGGGTTGAAGCTTTCTTT.

The gene calls are TRBV5-6 and TRBJ1-1; 7 bases line up with TRBD1. Germline lookup yields CDR1 SGHDT and CDR2 YYEEEE. V shed 4 bases and J 5 bases; nucleotides not matched to a gene: 5. The CDR3 is 13 residues long. The CDR3 DNA follows: TGTGCCAGCAGCGTGACAGGGAAAACTGAAGCTTTCTTT. It encodes CASSVTGKTEAFF.

The rearrangement links TRBV7-8 to TRBJ1-5; no definite D call. The germline CDR1 and CDR2 sequences are SGHVS and FQNEAQ. V lost 5 bases to trimming and J lost 2 bases, with 4 bases between them. The CDR3 has 12 amino acids. The CDR3 sequence: CASSPGNQPQHF. CDR3 bases: TGTGCCAGCAGCCCCGGCAATCAGCCCCAGCATTTT.

The chain couples TRBV27 to TRBJ2-5, with D perhaps being TRBD1 or TRBD2 (6 bases each). Trimming cost V 5 bases and J 3 bases, with 16 bases left between them. Germline CDR1 reads MNHEY; CDR2 reads SMNVEV (reference sequence). The CDR3 runs 15 residues. The CDR3 reads CASSLRGLAKETQYF. The CDR3 nucleotides are TGTGCCAGCAGTCTCCGGGGGCTAGCGAAAGAGACCCAGTACTTC.

This chain joins TRBV6-4 and TRBJ1-1; D remains ambiguous. Trimming pared 0 bases from V and 11 bases from J, leaving 10 bases between. Looked up from germline, CDR1 is MRHNA and CDR2 is SNTAGT. The CDR3 covers 12 residues. The CDR3 here is CASSDSGSWAFF. The CDR3 region has the DNA TGTGCCAGCAGTGACTCGGGTTCTTGGGCTTTCTTT.

The V call is TRBV9, the J call TRBJ2-7, with TRBD1 as a possible D gene (5 bases). Trimming took 1 base from V and 1 from J, leaving 12 bases between them. This CDR3 has 15 amino acids. CDR1 and CDR2 (germline): SGDLS, YYNGEE. Written as DNA, the CDR3 is TGTGCCAGCAGCGTATCCCAGGGTGAGTCCTACGAGCAGTACTTC. Translated: CASSVSQGESYEQYF.

The rearrangement uses TRBV11-3 and TRBJ1-1, with TRBD1 as a possible D gene (5 bases). Between the trimmed V and J ends, which lost 3 bases and 1 base, there was a span of 15 bases. The CDR3 totals 16 residues. Germline V gene sequence: CDR1 SGHNT, CDR2 YENEEA. CDR3 in amino acids: CASSLGRGQGNTEAFF. DNA of the CDR3: TGTGCCAGCAGCTTGGGTCGAGGTCAGGGGAACACTGAAGCTTTCTTT.

This clone came up a few times. The rearrangement uses TRBV19 and TRBJ1-2; 8 bases match TRBD1. Trimming removed 3 bases from V and 6 bases from J; junction bases left unmatched: 3. This CDR3 is 13 amino acids long. In germline, CDR1 is LNHDA, CDR2 SQIVND (reference sequence). In DNA, the CDR3 is TGTGCCAGTAGTATCTGGACAGGGAATGGCTACACCTTC. Translating it yields CASSIWTGNGYTF.

Comment on this clone: The sample has other DNA sequences that encode this CDR3 too. This rearrangement joins TRBV4-1 to TRBJ1-1; a possible D gene is TRBD1 (5 bases). In germline, CDR1 is MGHRA, CDR2 YSYEKL. The ends were cut back, 4 bases at V and 4 bases at J, with 10 bases in the middle. The CDR3 loop spans 13 amino acids. The CDR3 region is CASSLGGGTEAFF. CDR3 sequence (DNA): TGCGCCAGCAGCCTGGGTGGGGGCACTGAAGCTTTCTTT.

This chain connects TRBV27 to TRBJ2-7, with D uncertain. Germline CDR1 MNHEY, CDR2 SMNVEV (reference sequence). This CDR3 contains 14 residues. The V and J ends lost 3 bases and 0 bases respectively, with 9 bases between them. DNA of the CDR3: TGTGCCAGCAGTTTTGACGGCAGCTCCTACGAGCAGTACTTC. Translating it yields CASSFDGSSYEQYF.

The genes are TRBV7-9 and TRBJ2-1; 10 bases fit TRBD1. The CDR3 has 13 amino acids. V lost 5 bases, J lost 7 bases, and 2 bases stayed unmatched. Germline V gene sequence: CDR1 SEHNR, CDR2 FQNEAQ (reference sequence). CDR3 protein: CASSGDRGNEQFF. CDR3 coding DNA: TGTGCCAGCAGCGGGGACAGGGGTAATGAGCAGTTCTTC.

Only a few counts were recorded for this clone. Within the sample, other DNA sequences also encode this same CDR3. In DNA, the CDR3 is TGTGCCAGCAGTCCAGGACAGGGATGGTATGGCTACACCTTC. Its translation: CASSPGQGWYGYTF. The chain has TRBV27 and TRBJ1-2, with 8 nucleotides matching TRBD1. This CDR3 has 14 residues. Trimming cost V 5 bases and J 5 bases; bases outside gene matches: 7. The germline CDR1 and CDR2 sequences are MNHEY and SMNVEV (reference sequence).

This clone was seen a single time. This sample includes further DNA sequences coding for the same CDR3. The chain employs TRBV19 and TRBJ2-2; no clear D gene. In germline, CDR1 is LNHDA, CDR2 SQIVND (reference sequence). The CDR3 covers 15 residues. V lost 2 bases and J 1 base, leaving 8 bases between the germline ends. CDR3 protein: CASSITGLNTGELFF. CDR3 DNA: TGTGCCAGTAGTATAACCGGATTGAACACCGGGGAGCTGTTTTTT.

The DNA of the CDR3 is TGTGCCAGCAGTCCAGGGGGGAGACTTCACGAGCAGTACTTC. Encoded protein: CASSPGGRLHEQYF. J is TRBJ2-7 and V is TRBV27, with D possibly matching TRBD1 (7 bases). The germline CDR1 and CDR2 sequences are MNHEY and SMNVEV (reference sequence). Trimming shortened V by 5 bases and J by 5 bases, and 16 bases separated the two germline ends. There are 14 residues in the CDR3.

V gene TRBV19 combines with J gene TRBJ1-5, with TRBD1 matching 9 bases. The V segment lost 10 bases and the J segment 7 bases; nucleotides outside the gene matches: 20. CDR3 length equals 17 residues. Germline CDR1 and CDR2: LNHDA and SQIVND (reference sequence). The CDR3 nucleotides are TGTGCCACCAGACCTAGGGAACAGGGGGCTATTTACCAGCCCCAGCATTTT. Its translation: CATRPREQGAIYQPQHF.

The sample holds one count of this clone. V and J are TRBV19 and TRBJ1-1, with 8 bases identical to TRBD1. V lost 7 bases, J lost 4 bases, and 8 bases stayed unmatched. Germline V CDR1 and CDR2: LNHDA, SQIVND (reference sequence). This CDR3 comprises 14 residues. CDR3 sequence reads: CASIKTGAGTEAFF. In nucleotides, the CDR3 is TGTGCCAGTATCAAGACAGGGGCAGGCACTGAAGCTTTCTTT.

The chain carries TRBV7-3 and TRBJ2-3; the D gene is possibly TRBD2 (5 bases). Trimming removed 1 base from V and 2 bases from J, with 13 bases in between. CDR1 is SGHTA and CDR2 is FQGTGA in the germline V gene. CDR3 size: 16 residues. The CDR3 bases are TGTGCCAGCAGCTTAATAGGGCTAGCCGCCACAGATACGCAGTATTTT. Its protein product is CASSLIGLAATDTQYF. Combining the CDR3 with reference TRBV7-3 and TRBJ2-3 gives the whole variable domain GAGVSQTPSNKVTEKGKYVELRCDPISGHTALYWYRQSLGQGPEFLIYFQGTGAADDSGLPNDRFFAVRPEGSVSTLKIQRTERGDSAVYLCASSLIGLAATDTQYFGPGTRLTVL.

The genes are TRBV18 and TRBJ2-7; a weak D match, TRBD1 (6 bases). Germline CDR1 is KGHSH and CDR2 is LQKENI. The CDR3 runs 15 residues. V shed 3 bases and J shed 3 bases, with 15 bases lying between them. CDR3: CASSPSRQDIYEQYF. CDR3 DNA sequence: TGTGCCAGCTCACCCTCTAGACAGGACATCTACGAGCAGTACTTC.

A note on this clone: Other DNA sequences in the sample encode the same CDR3. J is TRBJ2-7 and V is TRBV4-3; D is undetermined. Germline assignment: CDR1 LGHNA and CDR2 YSLEER. V was shortened by 1 base and J by 1 base, with 11 bases between the two germline ends. The CDR3 is 15 amino acids. This CDR3 reads CASSQGAGRSYEQYF. CDR3 nucleotide sequence: TGCGCCAGCAGCCAAGGTGCTGGGCGGTCCTACGAGCAGTACTTC.

CDR3 sequence (DNA): TGTGCCAACATAGGGGATTTTGGTGAAGCTTTCTTT. This translates into CANIGDFGEAFF. This sequence joins TRBV2 and TRBJ1-1; tentatively, D is TRBD1 (5 bases). The V gene lost 10 bases and the J gene lost 7 bases, with 16 bases spanning the gap. Germline assignment: CDR1 SNHLY and CDR2 FYNNEI. The CDR3 length is 12 residues.